This entry is about one T cell receptor (beta chain). This specimen belongs to a study of blood T cell repertoires in COVID-19. Looking at the study overall: In each case, the material was cDNA or gDNA derived from T cells, B-cell-depleted T cells, or PBMCs.

Authors' processing steps: Estimation of nucleated cell counts was performed using reference gene primer amplification. Clones were read by immunoSEQ multiplex PCR, and TCRdb kept only the in-frame ones, dropping some. D and trimming come from the DNA, and the V and J calls and clone size come from that table. The sample includes about 260,000 clones, over 75% of them seen just once. Germline V gene lookup returns CDR1 LNHDA and CDR2 SQIVND (reference sequence). The CDR3 runs 15 residues. V was clipped by 5 bases and J by 0 bases, with 8 bases between them. The genes are TRBV19 and TRBJ2-6; D not resolved. Material: peripheral blood. The source of this sequence is a woman in her 50s with acute or convalescent COVID-19. The CDR3 sequence: CASSSDTSGANVLTF. The DNA for the CDR3 is TGTGCCAGTAGTTCAGACACCTCTGGGGCCAACGTCCTGACTTTC.